This T cell receptor (beta chain) was recovered during a study of T cells in Graves' hyperthyroidism and ophthalmopathy. General study findings and limits: Blood held most thyroid clonotypes expanded above 0.001 frequency. Separation of ophthalmopathy from stable hyperthyroidism was achieved by a 13 V-J model.

Clinical symptoms, serum thyroxine and TRAb, thyroid ultrasound and orbital computed tomography together formed the diagnostic basis. Details on this clonotype: Antigen specificity is unknown.

The CDR3 length is 14 residues. The germline V gene encodes CDR1 MGHDK and CDR2 SYGVNS. V was trimmed by 8 bases and J by 5 bases, leaving 19 bases between them. TCR beta CDR3 regions were amplified from RNA. HTBI primers were used for first-round RT-PCR of the TCR CDR3. A single record per CDR3 protein comes from TCRdb applying MiXCR to the multiplex PCR reads. This repertoire shows roughly 500,000 distinct CDR3 sequences, around 45% found once; its top ten account for around 20%. V and J are TRBV25-1 and TRBJ2-7; tentative D call: TRBD1 (7 bases). The sequence came from an adult woman with Graves' disease, either hyperthyroidism or ophthalmopathy (not recorded which). Sequencing used peripheral blood or thyroid tissue (not recorded which). The CDR3 DNA reads TGTGCCAGCTCAGAGGGGGCGGGACCCAACGAGCAGTACTTC. Translating it yields CASSEGAGPNEQYF.